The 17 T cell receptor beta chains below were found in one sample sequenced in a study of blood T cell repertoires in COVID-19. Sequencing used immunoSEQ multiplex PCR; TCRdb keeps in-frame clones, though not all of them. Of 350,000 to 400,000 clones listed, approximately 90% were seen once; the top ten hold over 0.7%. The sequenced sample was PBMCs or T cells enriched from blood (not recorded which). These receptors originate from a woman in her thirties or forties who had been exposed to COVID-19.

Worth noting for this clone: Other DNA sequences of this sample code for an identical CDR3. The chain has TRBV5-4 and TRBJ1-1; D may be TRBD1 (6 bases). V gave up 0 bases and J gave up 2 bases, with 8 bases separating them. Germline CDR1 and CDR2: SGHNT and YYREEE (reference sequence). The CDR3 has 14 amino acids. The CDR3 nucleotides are TGTGCCAGCAGCTTGGGGACAGCTAACACTGAAGCTTTCTTT. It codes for CASSLGTANTEAFF.

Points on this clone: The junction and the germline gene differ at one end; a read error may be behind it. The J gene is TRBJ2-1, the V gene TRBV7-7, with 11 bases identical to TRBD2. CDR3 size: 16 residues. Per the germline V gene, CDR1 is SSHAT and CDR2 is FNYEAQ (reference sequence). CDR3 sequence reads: CASSLGAGTSGSEQFF. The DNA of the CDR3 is TGTGCTAGCAGCTTAGGCGCCGGGACTAGCGGCAGTGAGCAGTTCTTC.

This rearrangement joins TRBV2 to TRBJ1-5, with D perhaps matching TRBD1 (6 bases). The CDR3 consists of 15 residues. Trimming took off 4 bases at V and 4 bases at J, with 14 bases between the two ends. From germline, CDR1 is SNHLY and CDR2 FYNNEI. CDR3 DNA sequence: TGTGCCAGCAGTGTGGGGGCGGGAGTTAATCAGCCCCAGCATTTT. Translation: CASSVGAGVNQPQHF. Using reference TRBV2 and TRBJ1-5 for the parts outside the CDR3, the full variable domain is EPEVTQTPSHQVTQMGQEVILRCVPISNHLYFYWYRQILGQKVEFLVSFYNNEISEKSEIFDDQFSVERPDGSNFTLKIRSTKLEDSAMYFCASSVGAGVNQPQHFGDGTRLSIL.

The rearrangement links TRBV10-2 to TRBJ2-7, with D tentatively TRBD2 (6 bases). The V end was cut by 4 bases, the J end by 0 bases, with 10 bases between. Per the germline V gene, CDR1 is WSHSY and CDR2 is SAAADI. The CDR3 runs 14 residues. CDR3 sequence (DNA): TGCGCCAGCAGTGGGGTAGCGGTCTCCTACGAGCAGTACTTC. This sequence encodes CASSGVAVSYEQYF.

In DNA, the CDR3 is TGTGCCAGTAGCAGTGGGGCGCAGGGCTCCACTGAAGCTTTCTTT. Translated, it gives CASSSGAQGSTEAFF. This chain links TRBV19 with TRBJ1-1, with D possibly TRBD1 on 5 matching bases. CDR3 length equals 15 residues. Trimming stripped 6 bases from V and 4 bases from J, with 18 bases between. CDR1 and CDR2 from the germline V gene are LNHDA and SQIVND (reference sequence). The full variable domain, completed using reference TRBV19 and TRBJ1-1, is DGGITQSPKYLFRKEGQNVTLSCEQNLNHDAMYWYRQDPGQGLRLIYYSQIVNDFQKGDIAEGYSVSREKKESFPLTVTSAQKNPTAFYLCASSSGAQGSTEAFFGQGTRLTVV.

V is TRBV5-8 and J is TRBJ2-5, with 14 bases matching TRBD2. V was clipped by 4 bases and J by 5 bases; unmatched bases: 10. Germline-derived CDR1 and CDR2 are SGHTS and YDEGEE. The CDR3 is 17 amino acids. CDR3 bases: TGTGCCAGCAGCCAGGGACTAGCGGGAGTTCTTGAGGAGACCCAGTACTTC. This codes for CASSQGLAGVLEETQYF.

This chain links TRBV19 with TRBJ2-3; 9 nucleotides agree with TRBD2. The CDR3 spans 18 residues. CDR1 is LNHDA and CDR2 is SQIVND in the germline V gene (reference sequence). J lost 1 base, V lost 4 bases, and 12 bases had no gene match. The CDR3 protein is CASSKFGGGALGTDTQYF. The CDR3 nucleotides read TGTGCCAGTAGTAAGTTTGGCGGGGGGGCCTTGGGCACAGATACGCAGTATTTT. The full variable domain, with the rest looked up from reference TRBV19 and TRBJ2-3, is DGGITQSPKYLFRKEGQNVTLSCEQNLNHDAMYWYRQDPGQGLRLIYYSQIVNDFQKGDIAEGYSVSREKKESFPLTVTSAQKNPTAFYLCASSKFGGGALGTDTQYFGPGTRLTVL.

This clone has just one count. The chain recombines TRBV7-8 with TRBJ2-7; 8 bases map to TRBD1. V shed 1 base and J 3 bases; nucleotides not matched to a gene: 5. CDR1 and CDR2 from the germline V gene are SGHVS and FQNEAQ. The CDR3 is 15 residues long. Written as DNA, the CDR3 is TGTGCCAGCAGCTTAGGGGACAGGACCGGCTACGAGCAGTACTTC. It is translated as CASSLGDRTGYEQYF. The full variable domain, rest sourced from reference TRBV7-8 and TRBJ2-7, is GAGVSQSPRYKVAKRGQDVALRCDPISGHVSLFWYQQALGQGPEFLTYFQNEAQLDKSGLPSDRFFAERPEGSVSTLKIQRTQQEDSAVYLCASSLGDRTGYEQYFGPGTRLTVT.

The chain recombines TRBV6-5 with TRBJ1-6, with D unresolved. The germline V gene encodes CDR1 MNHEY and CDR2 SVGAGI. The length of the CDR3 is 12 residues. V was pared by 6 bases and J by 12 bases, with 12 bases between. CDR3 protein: CASRNPAGPLHF. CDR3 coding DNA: TGTGCCAGCAGGAACCCCGCCGGACCCCTCCACTTT.

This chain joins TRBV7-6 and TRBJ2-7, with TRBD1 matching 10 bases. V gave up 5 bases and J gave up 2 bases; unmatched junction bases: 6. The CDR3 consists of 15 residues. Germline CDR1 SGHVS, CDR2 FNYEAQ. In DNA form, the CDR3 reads TGTGCCAGCAGCCGGACCGGGACAGGGGCCTACGAGCAGTACTTC. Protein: CASSRTGTGAYEQYF.

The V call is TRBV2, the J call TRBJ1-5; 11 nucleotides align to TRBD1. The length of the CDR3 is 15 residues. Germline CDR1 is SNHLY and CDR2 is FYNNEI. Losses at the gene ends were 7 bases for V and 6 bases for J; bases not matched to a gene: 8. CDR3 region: CASTADRGLGQPQHF. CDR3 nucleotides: TGTGCCAGCACCGCGGACAGGGGGCTTGGTCAGCCCCAGCATTTT.

CDR3 protein: CASSESLPSGNEQFF. Here the CDR3 DNA reads TGTGCCAGCAGTGAATCCCTCCCTAGCGGCAATGAGCAGTTCTTC. This chain connects TRBV2 to TRBJ2-1; 7 bases map to TRBD2. The ends lost 2 bases at V and 6 bases at J; junction bases unmatched: 7. Germline CDR1 reads SNHLY; CDR2 reads FYNNEI. The length of the CDR3 is 15 residues.

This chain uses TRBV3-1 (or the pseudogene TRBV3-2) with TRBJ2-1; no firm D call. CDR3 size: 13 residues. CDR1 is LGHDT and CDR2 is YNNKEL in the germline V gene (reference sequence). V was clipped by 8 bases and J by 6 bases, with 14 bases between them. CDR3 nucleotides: TGTGCCAGCTCCCTCGGTACCTTCAATGAGCAGTTCTTC. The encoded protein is CASSLGTFNEQFF.

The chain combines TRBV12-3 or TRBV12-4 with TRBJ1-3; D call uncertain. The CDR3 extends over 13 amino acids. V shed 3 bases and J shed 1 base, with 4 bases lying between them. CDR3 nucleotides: TGTGCCAGCAGTTTCCAGTCTGGAAACACCATATATTTT. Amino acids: CASSFQSGNTIYF.

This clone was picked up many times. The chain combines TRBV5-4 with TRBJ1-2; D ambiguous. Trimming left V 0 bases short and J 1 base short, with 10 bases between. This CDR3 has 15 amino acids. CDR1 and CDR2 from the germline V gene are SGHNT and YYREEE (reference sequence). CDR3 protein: CASSLAQTNNYGYTF. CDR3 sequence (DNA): TGTGCCAGCAGCTTGGCCCAGACAAATAACTATGGCTACACCTTC.

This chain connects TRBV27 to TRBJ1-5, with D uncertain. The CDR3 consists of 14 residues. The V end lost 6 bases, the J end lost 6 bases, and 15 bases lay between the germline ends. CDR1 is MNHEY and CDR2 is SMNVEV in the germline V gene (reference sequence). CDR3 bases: TGTGCCAGCAGCCCCCCGGGATTAGGTCAGCCCCAGCATTTT. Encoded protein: CASSPPGLGQPQHF.

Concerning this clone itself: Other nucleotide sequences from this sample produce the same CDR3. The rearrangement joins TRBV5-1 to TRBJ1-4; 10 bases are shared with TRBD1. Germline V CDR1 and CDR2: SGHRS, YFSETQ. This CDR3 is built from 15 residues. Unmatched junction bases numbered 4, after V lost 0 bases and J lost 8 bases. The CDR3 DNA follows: TGCGCCAGCAGCTTGGAGGGACAGGGGTACGAAAAACTGTTTTTT. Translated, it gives CASSLEGQGYEKLFF.